This T cell receptor beta chain was profiled in a study of human T cells and chemical hapten exposure. This clonotype was counted ten times or more. Looked up from germline, CDR1 is SEHNR and CDR2 is FQNEAQ (reference sequence). V shed 8 bases and J shed 1 base, with 12 bases lying between them. This CDR3 has 13 residues. Study processing details: Across samples, TCR counts had a median of roughly 100,000 and ranged from 23,224 to 690,600. MiXCR, run by TCRdb on the RACE reads, gives a single entry per CDR3 protein. The V and J calls reflect TCRdb's pipeline rather than the authors' work. The data hold approximately 260,000 distinct CDR3 sequences, with more than 6.5% observed a single time. Time point described: pre-sensitization, week 0. The treatment is: therapeutic diphenylcyclopropenone sensitization with weekly scalp DPC.

The source material was whole blood, sampled in connection with sensitization to the hapten diphenylcyclopropenone (DPC). The chain employs TRBV7-9 and TRBJ2-7, with D unclear. The receptor was isolated from a woman aged 40-49 years with alopecia areata. Some clones in this sample may be carry-over from other donors' samples. The CDR3 DNA is TGTGCCAGCCGCACAGACGGATCCTACGAGCAGTACTTC. It translates to CASRTDGSYEQYF.